These T cell receptor beta chains were read from a single sample in a study of blood T cell repertoires in COVID-19. Profiling relied on immunoSEQ multiplex PCR, and the TCRdb table lists in-frame clones only, not all of them. The sample includes about 130,000 clones, 85% seen only once; the top ten take approximately 6.6%. Source material: peripheral blood. Receptors were obtained from a man aged 80 or over with active or convalescent COVID-19. Both conserved end residues are part of each CDR3. The D gene is left open where the match is weak. For some rows the clone size is stated as once, few or many, or as a class when expanded; others skip it.

clone_size	cdr3_length	j_call	d_call	v_call	cdr3_nt	cdr3_aa
NA	16	TRBJ2-3	TRBD2	TRBV4-2	TGTGCCAGCAGCCAAGGGACTAGCGGCTACACAGATACGCAGTATTTT	CASSQGTSGYTDTQYF
NA	17	TRBJ1-6	NA	TRBV10-3	TGTGCCATCAGTGAGACATACCACAGGCCCGGGAGGTCACCCCTCCACTTT	CAISETYHRPGRSPLHF
few	15	TRBJ2-7	NA	TRBV5-1	TGCGCCAGCAGCTCCTCGGGAGCTCTGGCCTACGAGCAGTACTTC	CASSSSGALAYEQYF
NA	17	TRBJ2-1	NA	TRBV7-2	TGTGCCAGCAGCTTCCGGTCCGGGACAAGGACCTACAATGAGCAGTTCTTC	CASSFRSGTRTYNEQFF
once	16	TRBJ1-2	TRBD1	TRBV19	TGTGCCAGTAGGATAACCCCCGGACAGGAAAACTATGGCTACACCTTC	CASRITPGQENYGYTF
NA	15	TRBJ1-1	NA	TRBV6-5	TGTGCCAGCAGTCGCTACCAGGGCATGAACACTGAAGCTTTCTTT	CASSRYQGMNTEAFF
NA	16	TRBJ1-1	TRBD1	TRBV7-2	TGTGCCAGCACTCCAGGGGGCGCGATAGGGAACACTGAAGCTTTCTTT	CASTPGGAIGNTEAFF
NA	20	TRBJ2-6	TRBD2	TRBV5-1	TGCGCCAGCAGCTCTCCGCTAGGACTAGCGGGGCTCTCTGGGGCCAACGTCCTGACTTTC	CASSSPLGLAGLSGANVLTF
NA	15	TRBJ2-1	NA	TRBV11-3	TGTGCCAGCAGCTTGCTGGGGAGCTCCTACAATGAGCAGTTCTTC	CASSLLGSSYNEQFF
NA	14	TRBJ1-5	NA	TRBV18	TGTGCCAGCTCATACGACAGCAGCAATCAGCCCCAGCATTTT	CASSYDSSNQPQHF
NA	15	TRBJ1-2	TRBD1	TRBV11-1	TGTGCCAGCAGCTTAGGGAGAGGGGGCATCTATGGCTACACCTTC	CASSLGRGGIYGYTF
few	15	TRBJ1-2	NA	TRBV7-2	TGTGCCAGCAGCTTAGTTCGGGGGGCGCGGAATGGCTACACCTTC	CASSLVRGARNGYTF
NA	15	TRBJ1-5	NA	TRBV7-2	TGTGCCAGCAGCTCGACCGTTGACTTCAATCAGCCCCAGCATTTT	CASSSTVDFNQPQHF
NA	14	TRBJ1-1	NA	TRBV10-3	TGTGCCATCAGGTTTAGCGGGGGACGGACTGAAGCTTTCTTT	CAIRFSGGRTEAFF
NA	13	TRBJ2-5	NA	TRBV7-6	TGTGCCAGCAGCGCGGGACTCGCGGAGACCCAGTACTTC	CASSAGLAETQYF
few	10	TRBJ2-3	NA	TRBV2	TGTGCCAGCATGACAAATACGCAGTATTTT	CASMTNTQYF
NA	13	TRBJ2-1	NA	TRBV15	TGTGCCACCAGCAGTGGGCAGGGGCAGGAGCAGTTCTTC	CATSSGQGQEQFF
NA	16	TRBJ1-2	TRBD1	TRBV28	TGTGCCAGCAGTTGGGGACAGGGGGCTACTAACTATGGCTACACCTTC	CASSWGQGATNYGYTF
NA	16	TRBJ1-3	NA	TRBV19	TGTGCCAGTAAAAAGGGGGACACGGAATCTGGAAACACCATATATTTT	CASKKGDTESGNTIYF
few	14	TRBJ1-2	NA	TRBV3-1/TRBV3-2	TGTGCCAGCAGCCAAGTCGACTGGAGCTATGGCTACACCTTC	CASSQVDWSYGYTF
NA	15	TRBJ1-1	TRBD1	TRBV3-1/TRBV3-2	TGTGCCAGCAGCCGTCTCGAACGGCCAGGGGGTGAAGCTTTCTTT	CASSRLERPGGEAFF
NA	12	TRBJ1-6	NA	TRBV12-3/TRBV12-4	TGTGCCAGCAGTTTCAGGAGGTCACCCCTCCACTTT	CASSFRRSPLHF
NA	21	TRBJ2-6	NA	TRBV21-1	TGTGCCAGCAGCAAAGGGTCAACACTCCGACAGGGGCTTCTGGAGGCCAACGTCCTGACTTTC	CASSKGSTLRQGLLEANVLTF
NA	16	TRBJ2-2	TRBD2	TRBV19	TGTGCCAGTAGTTTACTAGCGGGGGTAAACACCGGGGAGCTGTTTTTT	CASSLLAGVNTGELFF
NA	13	TRBJ2-7	NA	TRBV5-1	TGCGCCAGCAGCGACCGACACCCCTACGAGCAGTACTTC	CASSDRHPYEQYF
NA	15	TRBJ1-1	TRBD1	TRBV6-5	TGTGCCAGCAGTCCAGGACAGGGGGGGAACACTGAAGCTTTCTTT	CASSPGQGGNTEAFF
NA	15	TRBJ2-1	TRBD1	TRBV11-3	TGTGCCAGCAGCTTAGGCGGGACAGGTTTAAATGAGCAGTTCTTC	CASSLGGTGLNEQFF
NA	11	TRBJ1-2	TRBD1	TRBV2	TGTGCCAGCAGCCAGGGGGTCGGCTACACCTTC	CASSQGVGYTF
NA	19	TRBJ2-2	TRBD2	TRBV4-3	TGCGCCAGCAGCCAAGATCAGGGCCTAGCGGAGACGAACACCGGGGAGCTGTTTTTT	CASSQDQGLAETNTGELFF
NA	16	TRBJ2-7	TRBD2	TRBV5-4	TGTGCCAGCAGCTTGGGACTAGCGGGGGCCGGATACGAGCAGTACTTC	CASSLGLAGAGYEQYF
NA	18	TRBJ1-6	TRBD1	TRBV5-1	TGCGCCAGCAGCTTAGGGGCCGTCGGGACAGGACTAAATTCACCCCTCCACTTT	CASSLGAVGTGLNSPLHF
NA	14	TRBJ1-2	TRBD1	TRBV2	TGTGCCAGCAGTAGTCCAGGGGGGAACTATGGCTACACCTTC	CASSSPGGNYGYTF
NA	15	TRBJ1-2	TRBD1	TRBV7-2	TGTGCCAGCAGCCCCCTAGGGGGCTTCGGATATGGCTACACCTTC	CASSPLGGFGYGYTF
NA	12	TRBJ1-1	NA	TRBV18	TGTGCCAGCTCGTCCCAGGGTTCTGAGGCTTTCTTT	CASSSQGSEAFF
NA	14	TRBJ1-2	TRBD1	TRBV18	TGTGCCAGCTCACTGGGACAGGGTTCCTATGGCTACACCTTC	CASSLGQGSYGYTF
once	15	TRBJ2-5	TRBD1	TRBV3-1/TRBV3-2	TGTGCCAGCAGCGAGGTAGGGACAGGCAAAGAGACCCAGTACTTC	CASSEVGTGKETQYF
NA	15	TRBJ2-2	TRBD2	TRBV25-1	TGTGCCAGCAGCTGGACTAGACAGAACACCGGGGAGCTGTTTTTT	CASSWTRQNTGELFF
NA	13	TRBJ2-1	NA	TRBV7-3	TGTGCCAGCAGCTCCGCAGAATTTAATGAGCAGTTCTTC	CASSSAEFNEQFF
NA	19	TRBJ2-1	NA	TRBV1	TGCACCAGCAGCCAAGATAAGGGACAGGGGCAAAGGCGGGACAATGAGCAGTTCTTC	CTSSQDKGQGQRRDNEQFF
NA	15	TRBJ1-5	NA	TRBV6-5	TGTGCCAGCAGTATGGGCAGGGCACGCAATCAGCCCCAGCATTTT	CASSMGRARNQPQHF
NA	17	TRBJ1-5	NA	TRBV6-2/TRBV6-3	TGTGCCAGCAGTTACCCACCTCGGACAGATAGCAATCAGCCCCAGCATTTT	CASSYPPRTDSNQPQHF
NA	13	TRBJ1-3	NA	TRBV12-3/TRBV12-4	TGTGCCAGCAGTAACCTCGGGGAGAACACCATATATTTT	CASSNLGENTIYF
NA	16	TRBJ1-1	NA	TRBV18	TGTGCCAGCTCACCGGCTAATAGGGGCCTGAACACTGAAGCTTTCTTT	CASSPANRGLNTEAFF
NA	16	TRBJ2-3	TRBD1	TRBV7-9	TGTGCCAGCAGCTACGGACAGGTTTCTAGCACAGATACGCAGTATTTT	CASSYGQVSSTDTQYF
once	16	TRBJ2-1	NA	TRBV11-3	TGTGCCAGCAGCCCAGGGCAGATTAGCTCCTACAATGAGCAGTTCTTC	CASSPGQISSYNEQFF
few	14	TRBJ2-5	NA	TRBV28	TGTGCCAGCAGTTTATTCGGCGGTGTACGGGCCCAGTACTTC	CASSLFGGVRAQYF
NA	14	TRBJ2-3	TRBD1	TRBV19	TGTGCCAGTAGTATCCCCGGACAGGGCGGTACGCAGTATTTT	CASSIPGQGGTQYF
NA	15	TRBJ2-7	NA	TRBV3-1/TRBV3-2	TGTGCCAGCAGCCGATTTTCCTGGGCCCCCTACGAGCAGTACTTC	CASSRFSWAPYEQYF
NA	12	TRBJ2-7	NA	TRBV19	TGTGCCAGTAGTCCCACAGGGTACGAGCAGTACTTC	CASSPTGYEQYF
NA	16	TRBJ2-1	TRBD2	TRBV19	TGTGCCAGTAGTATAGTGGGGACTAGGGCTAACAATGAGCAGTTCTTC	CASSIVGTRANNEQFF
NA	15	TRBJ1-5	TRBD1	TRBV28	TGTGCCAGCAGCCCCTTACAGGGGGTGGGTCAGCCCCAGCATTTT	CASSPLQGVGQPQHF